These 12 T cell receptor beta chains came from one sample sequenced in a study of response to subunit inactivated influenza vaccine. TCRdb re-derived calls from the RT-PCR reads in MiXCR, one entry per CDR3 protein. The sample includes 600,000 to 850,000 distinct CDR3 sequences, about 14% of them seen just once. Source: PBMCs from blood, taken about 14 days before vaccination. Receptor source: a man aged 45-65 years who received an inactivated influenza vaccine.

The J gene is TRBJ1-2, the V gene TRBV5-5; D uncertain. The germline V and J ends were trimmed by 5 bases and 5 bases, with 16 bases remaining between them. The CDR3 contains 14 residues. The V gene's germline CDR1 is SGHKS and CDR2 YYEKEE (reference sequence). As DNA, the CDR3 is TGTGCCAGCAGTCTCCGTGTGGGCGGGTATGGCTACACCTTC. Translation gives CASSLRVGGYGYTF.

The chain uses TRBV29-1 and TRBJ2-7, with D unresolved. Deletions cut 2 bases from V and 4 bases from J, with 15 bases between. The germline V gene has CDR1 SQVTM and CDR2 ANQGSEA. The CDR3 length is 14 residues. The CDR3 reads CSVEIPSAGYEQYF. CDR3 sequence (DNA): TGCAGCGTTGAAATCCCCTCGGCTGGGTACGAGCAGTACTTC.

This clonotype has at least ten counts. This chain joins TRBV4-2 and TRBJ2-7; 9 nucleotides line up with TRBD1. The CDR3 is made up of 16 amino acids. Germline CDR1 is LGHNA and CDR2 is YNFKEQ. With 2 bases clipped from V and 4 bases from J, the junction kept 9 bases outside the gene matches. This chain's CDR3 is CASSQPSGTGSYEQYF. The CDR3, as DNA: TGTGCCAGCAGCCAACCCTCCGGGACAGGGTCTTACGAGCAGTACTTC.

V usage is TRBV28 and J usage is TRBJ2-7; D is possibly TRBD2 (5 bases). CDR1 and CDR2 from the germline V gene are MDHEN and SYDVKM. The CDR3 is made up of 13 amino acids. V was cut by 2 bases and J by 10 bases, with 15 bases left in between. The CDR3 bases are TGTGCCAGCAGTTTAAAGCTAGCCCGACAACAGTACTTC. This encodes CASSLKLARQQYF. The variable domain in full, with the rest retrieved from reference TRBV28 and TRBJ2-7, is DVKVTQSSRYLVKRTGEKVFLECVQDMDHENMFWYRQDPGLGLRLIYFSYDVKMKEKGDIPEGYSVSREKKERFSLILESASTNQTSMYLCASSLKLARQQYFGPGTRLTVT.

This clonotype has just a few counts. The CDR3 loop is CASRGVGRGYTF. Written as DNA, the CDR3 is TGTGCCAGCAGGGGGGTCGGTAGGGGCTACACCTTC. The rearrangement uses TRBV27 and TRBJ1-2; D is possibly TRBD1 (5 bases). The germline V gene has CDR1 MNHEY and CDR2 SMNVEV (reference sequence). The CDR3 has 12 amino acids. Trimming shortened V by 6 bases and J by 8 bases, and 13 bases separated the two germline ends.

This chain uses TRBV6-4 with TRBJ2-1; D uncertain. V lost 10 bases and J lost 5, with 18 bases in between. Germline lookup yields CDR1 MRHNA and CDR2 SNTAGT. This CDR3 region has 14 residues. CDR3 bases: TGTGCCACAAAGGATAGTCAGGTTGACAATGAGCAGTTCTTC. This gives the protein CATKDSQVDNEQFF.

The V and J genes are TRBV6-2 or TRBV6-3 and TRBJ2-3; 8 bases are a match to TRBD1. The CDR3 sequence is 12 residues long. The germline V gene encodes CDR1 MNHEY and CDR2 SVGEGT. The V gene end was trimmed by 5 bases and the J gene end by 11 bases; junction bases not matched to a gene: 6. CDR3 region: CASSRDRFLQYF. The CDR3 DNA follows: TGTGCCAGCAGTAGGGACAGGTTCCTGCAGTATTTT.

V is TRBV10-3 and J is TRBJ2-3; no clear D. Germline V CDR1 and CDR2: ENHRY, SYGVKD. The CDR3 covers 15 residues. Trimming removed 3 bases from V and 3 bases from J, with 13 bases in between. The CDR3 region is CAISDPMGPTDTQYF. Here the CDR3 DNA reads TGTGCCATCAGTGACCCGATGGGTCCGACAGATACGCAGTATTTT.

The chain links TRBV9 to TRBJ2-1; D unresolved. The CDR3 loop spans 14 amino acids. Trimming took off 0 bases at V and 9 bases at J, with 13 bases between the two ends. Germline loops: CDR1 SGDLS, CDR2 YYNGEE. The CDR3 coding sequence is TGTGCCAGCAGCGTAGTGACATTTGGTGGTGAGCAGTTCTTC. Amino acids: CASSVVTFGGEQFF.

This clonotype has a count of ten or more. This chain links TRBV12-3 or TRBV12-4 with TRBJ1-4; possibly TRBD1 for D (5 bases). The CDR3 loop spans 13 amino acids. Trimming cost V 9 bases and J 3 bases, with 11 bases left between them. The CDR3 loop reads CASNRIANEKLFF. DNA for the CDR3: TGTGCCAGTAACAGGATTGCTAATGAAAAACTGTTTTTT.

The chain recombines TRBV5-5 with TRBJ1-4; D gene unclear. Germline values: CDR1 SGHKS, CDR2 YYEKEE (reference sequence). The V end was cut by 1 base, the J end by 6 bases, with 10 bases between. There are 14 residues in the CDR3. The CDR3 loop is CASSLFPVDEKLFF. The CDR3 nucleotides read TGTGCCAGCAGCTTGTTTCCGGTAGATGAAAAACTGTTTTTT.

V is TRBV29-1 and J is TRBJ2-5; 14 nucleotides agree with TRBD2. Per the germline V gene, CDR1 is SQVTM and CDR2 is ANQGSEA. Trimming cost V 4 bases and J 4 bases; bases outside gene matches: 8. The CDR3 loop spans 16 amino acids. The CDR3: CSVGAGTSGSAETQYF. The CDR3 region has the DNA TGCAGCGTTGGGGCGGGGACTAGCGGGAGTGCAGAGACCCAGTACTTC.